A single T cell receptor beta chain is shown here with its context. This sample is part of a study of blood T cell repertoires in COVID-19. The method was immunoSEQ multiplex PCR; TCRdb's version includes in-frame clones alone and lacks a portion of them. The data hold around 140,000 clones, with about 87% observed a single time. The CDR3 runs to 16 residues. Deletions cut 2 bases from V and 8 bases from J, with 18 bases between. Germline V gene sequence: CDR1 SGHDN, CDR2 FVKESK. Sequencing was performed on peripheral blood. This TCR derives from a man aged 50 to 59 with active COVID-19. This rearrangement joins TRBV14 to TRBJ1-4; D perhaps matches TRBD1 (6 bases). CDR3 loop: CASSQFGKGESEKLFF. The CDR3 DNA reads as TGTGCCAGCAGCCAATTTGGAAAGGGGGAGTCGGAAAAACTGTTTTTT.